The clone carrying this T cell receptor beta chain was counted at least ten times. The antigen remains undetermined. The data derive from a study of T cells in Graves' hyperthyroidism and ophthalmopathy. RNA transcripts gave rise to amplified TCR beta CDR3 regions. Initially, a first-round RT-PCR of the TCR CDR3 employed the HTBI primer set. MiXCR, applied by TCRdb to the multiplex PCR reads, yields one record per CDR3 protein. There are hundreds of thousands of distinct CDR3 sequences in the sample; 14% occur only once, and roughly a tenth lies in the top ten. Points from the study as a whole: Most expanded thyroid clonotypes above 0.001 recurred in blood.

This CDR3 has 16 residues. Germline loops: CDR1 SEHNR, CDR2 FQNEAQ (reference sequence). V lost 1 base, J lost 4 bases, and 14 bases lay in between. This clonotype was sampled from a woman under 30 with Graves' hyperthyroidism. This sequence joins TRBV7-9 and TRBJ2-1; TRBD2 is a possible D gene (6 bases). The sample was blood. CDR3 in DNA: TGTGCCAGCAGCTTAGGGGGTAGCGGAGAATACAATGAGCAGTTCTTC. Translated: CASSLGGSGEYNEQFF.